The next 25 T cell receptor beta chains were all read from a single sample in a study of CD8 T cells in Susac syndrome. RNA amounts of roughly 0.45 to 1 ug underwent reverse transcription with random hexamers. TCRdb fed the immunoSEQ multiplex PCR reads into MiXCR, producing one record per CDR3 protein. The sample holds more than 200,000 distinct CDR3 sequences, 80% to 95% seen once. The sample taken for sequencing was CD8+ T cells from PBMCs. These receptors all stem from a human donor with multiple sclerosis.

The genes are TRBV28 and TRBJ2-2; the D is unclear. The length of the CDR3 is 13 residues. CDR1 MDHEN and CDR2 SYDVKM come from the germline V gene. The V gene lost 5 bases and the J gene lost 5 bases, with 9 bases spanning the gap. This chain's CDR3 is CASSPSSTGELFF. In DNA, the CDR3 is TGTGCCAGCAGTCCTAGTTCTACCGGGGAGCTGTTTTTT.

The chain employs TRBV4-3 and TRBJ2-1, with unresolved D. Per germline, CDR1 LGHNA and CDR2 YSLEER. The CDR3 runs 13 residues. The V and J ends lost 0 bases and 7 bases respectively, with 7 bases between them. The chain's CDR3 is CASSQEPPNEQFF. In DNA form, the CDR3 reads TGCGCCAGCAGCCAAGAGCCACCGAATGAGCAGTTCTTC.

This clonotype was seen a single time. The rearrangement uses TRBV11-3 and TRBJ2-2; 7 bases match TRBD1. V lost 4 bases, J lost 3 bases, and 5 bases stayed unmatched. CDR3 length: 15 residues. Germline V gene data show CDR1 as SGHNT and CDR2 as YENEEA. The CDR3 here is CASSSRGIDTGELFF. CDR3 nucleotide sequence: TGTGCCAGCAGCTCCAGGGGGATCGACACCGGGGAGCTGTTTTTT.

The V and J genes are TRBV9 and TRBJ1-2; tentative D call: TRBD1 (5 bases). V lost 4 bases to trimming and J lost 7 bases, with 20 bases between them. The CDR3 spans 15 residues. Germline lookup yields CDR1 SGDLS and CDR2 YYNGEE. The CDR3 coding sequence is TGTGCCAGCAGCCATACAGATGCGAACGGGGCTGGCTACACCTTC. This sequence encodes CASSHTDANGAGYTF. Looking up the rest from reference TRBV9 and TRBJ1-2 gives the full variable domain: DSGVTQTPKHLITATGQRVTLRCSPRSGDLSVYWYQQSLDQGLQFLIQYYNGEERAKGNILERFSAQQFPDLHSELNLSSLELGDSALYFCASSHTDANGAGYTFGSGTRLTVV.

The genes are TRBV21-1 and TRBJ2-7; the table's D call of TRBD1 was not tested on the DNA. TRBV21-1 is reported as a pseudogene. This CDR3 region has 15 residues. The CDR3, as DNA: TGTGCCAGCAGCAAAGTAGGGACGGACTCCTACGAGCAGTACTTC. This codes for CASSKVGTDSYEQYF.

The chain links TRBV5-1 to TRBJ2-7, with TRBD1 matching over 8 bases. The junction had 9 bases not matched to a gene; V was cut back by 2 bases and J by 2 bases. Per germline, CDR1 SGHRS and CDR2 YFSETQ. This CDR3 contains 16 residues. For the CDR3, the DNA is TGCGCCAGCAGCTTCCATCCCCCAGGGGGCACCTACGAGCAGTACTTC. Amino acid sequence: CASSFHPPGGTYEQYF.

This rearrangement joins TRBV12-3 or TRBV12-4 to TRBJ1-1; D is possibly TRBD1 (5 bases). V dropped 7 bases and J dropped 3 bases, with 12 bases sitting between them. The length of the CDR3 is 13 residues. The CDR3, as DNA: TGTGCCAGCATGGGACCTCCCCACACTGAAGCTTTCTTT. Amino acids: CASMGPPHTEAFF.

The CDR3 protein is CASSPGGLGYEQYF. DNA for the CDR3: TGTGCCAGCAGCCCTGGGGGGCTGGGGTACGAGCAGTACTTC. The chain carries TRBV7-6 and TRBJ2-7; either TRBD1 or TRBD2 may fit D (6 bases each). Per germline, CDR1 SGHVS and CDR2 FNYEAQ. This CDR3 contains 14 residues. Trimming pared 5 bases from V and 4 bases from J, leaving 15 bases between.

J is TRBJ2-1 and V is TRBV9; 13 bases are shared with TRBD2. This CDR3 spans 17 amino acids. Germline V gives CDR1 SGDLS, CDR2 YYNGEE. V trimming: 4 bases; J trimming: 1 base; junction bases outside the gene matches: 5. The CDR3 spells CASSYGLAGVSYNEQFF. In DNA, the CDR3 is TGTGCCAGCAGCTACGGACTAGCGGGAGTGTCCTACAATGAGCAGTTCTTC.

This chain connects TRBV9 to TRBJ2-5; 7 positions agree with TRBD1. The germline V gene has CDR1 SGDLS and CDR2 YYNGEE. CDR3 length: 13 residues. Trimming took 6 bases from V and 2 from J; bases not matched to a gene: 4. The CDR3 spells CASNNRGQETQYF. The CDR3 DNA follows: TGTGCCAGCAACAACAGGGGTCAAGAGACCCAGTACTTC.

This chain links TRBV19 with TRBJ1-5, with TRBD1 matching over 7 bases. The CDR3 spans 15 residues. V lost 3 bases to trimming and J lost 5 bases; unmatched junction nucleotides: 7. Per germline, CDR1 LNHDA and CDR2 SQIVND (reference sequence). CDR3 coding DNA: TGTGCCAGTAGTATGGCGACAGGGCTTTATCAGCCCCAGCATTTT. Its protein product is CASSMATGLYQPQHF.

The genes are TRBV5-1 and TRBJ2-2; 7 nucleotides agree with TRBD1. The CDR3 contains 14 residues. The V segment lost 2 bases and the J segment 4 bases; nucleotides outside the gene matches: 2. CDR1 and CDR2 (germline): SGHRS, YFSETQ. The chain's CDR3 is CASSFYRGTGELFF. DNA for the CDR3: TGCGCCAGCAGCTTCTACAGGGGCACCGGGGAGCTGTTTTTT.

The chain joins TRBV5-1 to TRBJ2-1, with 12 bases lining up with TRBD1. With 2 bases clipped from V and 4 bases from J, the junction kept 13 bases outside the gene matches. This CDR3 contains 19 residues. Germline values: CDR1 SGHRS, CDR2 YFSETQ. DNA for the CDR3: TGCGCCAGCAGCTTTCCGGGACAGGGGGCCAAAGGGGGATACAATGAGCAGTTCTTC. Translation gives CASSFPGQGAKGGYNEQFF.

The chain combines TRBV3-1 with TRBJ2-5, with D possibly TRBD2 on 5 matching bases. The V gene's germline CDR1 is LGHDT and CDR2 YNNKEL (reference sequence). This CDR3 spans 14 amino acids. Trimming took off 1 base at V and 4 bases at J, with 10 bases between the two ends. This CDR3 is CASSQVGRGETQYF. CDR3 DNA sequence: TGTGCCAGCAGCCAAGTTGGGAGAGGAGAGACCCAGTACTTC.

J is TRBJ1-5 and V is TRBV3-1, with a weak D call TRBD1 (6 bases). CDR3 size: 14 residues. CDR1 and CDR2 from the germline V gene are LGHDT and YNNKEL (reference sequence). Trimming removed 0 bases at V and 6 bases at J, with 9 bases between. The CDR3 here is CASSQDRGGQPQHF. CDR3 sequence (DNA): TGTGCCAGCAGCCAAGACAGGGGCGGTCAGCCCCAGCATTTT.

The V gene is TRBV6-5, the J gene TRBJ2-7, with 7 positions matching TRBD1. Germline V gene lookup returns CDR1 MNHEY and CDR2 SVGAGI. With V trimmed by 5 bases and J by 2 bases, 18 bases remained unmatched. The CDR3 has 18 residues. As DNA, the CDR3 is TGTGCCAGCAGTAACTTCGGCGACAGGGAAGGGACAACCTACGAGCAGTACTTC. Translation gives CASSNFGDREGTTYEQYF.

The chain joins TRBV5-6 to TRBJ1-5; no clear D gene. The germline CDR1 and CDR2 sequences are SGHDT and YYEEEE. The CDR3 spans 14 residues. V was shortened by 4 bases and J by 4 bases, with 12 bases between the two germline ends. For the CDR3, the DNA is TGTGCCAGCAGCCTTGGATTCGGAAATCAGCCCCAGCATTTT. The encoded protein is CASSLGFGNQPQHF.

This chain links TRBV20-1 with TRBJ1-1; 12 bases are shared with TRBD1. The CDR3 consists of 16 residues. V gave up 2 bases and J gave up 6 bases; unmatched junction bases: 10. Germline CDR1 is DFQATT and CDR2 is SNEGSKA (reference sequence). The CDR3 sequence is CSARFVRGQGASEAFF. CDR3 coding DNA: TGCAGTGCTAGATTTGTCCGGGGACAGGGGGCCTCTGAAGCTTTCTTT.

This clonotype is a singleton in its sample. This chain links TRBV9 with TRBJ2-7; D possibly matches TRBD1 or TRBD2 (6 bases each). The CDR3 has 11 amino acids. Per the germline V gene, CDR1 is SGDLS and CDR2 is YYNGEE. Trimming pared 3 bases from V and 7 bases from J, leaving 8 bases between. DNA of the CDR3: TGTGCCAGCAGCGGGGGGGCGGAGCAGTACTTC. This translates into CASSGGAEQYF. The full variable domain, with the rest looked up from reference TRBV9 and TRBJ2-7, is DSGVTQTPKHLITATGQRVTLRCSPRSGDLSVYWYQQSLDQGLQFLIQYYNGEERAKGNILERFSAQQFPDLHSELNLSSLELGDSALYFCASSGGAEQYFGPGTRLTVT.

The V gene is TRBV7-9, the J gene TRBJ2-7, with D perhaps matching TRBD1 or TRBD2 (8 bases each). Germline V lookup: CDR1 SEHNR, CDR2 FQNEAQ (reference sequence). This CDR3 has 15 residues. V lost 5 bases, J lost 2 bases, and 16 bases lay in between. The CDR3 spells CASSTGGDRTYEQYF. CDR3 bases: TGTGCCAGCAGCACGGGGGGGGACAGGACCTACGAGCAGTACTTC.

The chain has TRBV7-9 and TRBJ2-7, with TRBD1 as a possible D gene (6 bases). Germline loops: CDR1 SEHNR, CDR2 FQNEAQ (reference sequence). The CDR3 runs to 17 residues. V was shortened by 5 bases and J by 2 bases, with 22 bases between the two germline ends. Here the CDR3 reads CASSPPENRETTYEQYF. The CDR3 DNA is TGTGCCAGCAGCCCACCTGAGAACAGGGAAACAACCTACGAGCAGTACTTC.

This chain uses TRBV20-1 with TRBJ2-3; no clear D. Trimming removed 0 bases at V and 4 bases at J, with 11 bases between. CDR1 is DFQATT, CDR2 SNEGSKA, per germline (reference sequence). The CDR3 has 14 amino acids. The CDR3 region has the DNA TGCAGTGCTAGAGATTTGCAGGAATCAGATACGCAGTATTTT. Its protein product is CSARDLQESDTQYF.

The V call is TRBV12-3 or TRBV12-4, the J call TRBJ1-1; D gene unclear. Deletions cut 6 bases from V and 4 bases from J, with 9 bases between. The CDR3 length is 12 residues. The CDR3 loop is CASSSPGTEAFF. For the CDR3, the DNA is TGTGCCAGCAGCTCGCCTGGCACTGAAGCTTTCTTT.

The CDR3 DNA follows: TGTGCCAGCAGCCAAGAGGGGGCTAGTGAGCAGTTCTTC. It specifies CASSQEGASEQFF. V and J are TRBV14 and TRBJ2-1, with D tentatively TRBD1 (6 bases). The CDR3 contains 13 residues. The germline V gene encodes CDR1 SGHDN and CDR2 FVKESK. Between the trimmed V and J ends, which lost 0 bases and 9 bases, there was a span of 9 bases.

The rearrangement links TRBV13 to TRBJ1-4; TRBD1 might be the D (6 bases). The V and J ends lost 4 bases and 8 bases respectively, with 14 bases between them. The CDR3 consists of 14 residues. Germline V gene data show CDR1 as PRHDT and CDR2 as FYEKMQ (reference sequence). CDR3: CASSSGTPGEKLFF. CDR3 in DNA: TGTGCCAGCAGCTCCGGGACACCAGGAGAAAAACTGTTTTTT.